This TCR delta chain was sequenced for a study of Vδ1+ human thymocytes. Notes on the study in general: Bulk data may be misread because of unexpected Vdelta2 sequences. Unlike peripheral blood Vdelta1+ controls, thymic delta-chain sequences included around 21% Vdelta2 and few Vdelta3. Highly polyclonal TRG and TRD repertoires with Gaussian CDR3 length distributions appeared in thymus.

Extracted RNA was reverse transcribed into cDNA. Multiplex PCR used pooled V-gene forward primers and a constant-region reverse primer to amplify CDR3s. With CATT, TCRdb re-called clones from the multiplex PCR reads. The sample lists 54,000 or so delta-chain clones; more than 15% were seen once. V was clipped by 1 base and J by 0 bases, with 24 bases between them. CDR3 size: 20 residues. The V gene's germline CDR1 is TSWWSYY and CDR2 QGS. After alphabeta T cell depletion, CD3+ Vdelta1+ Vdelta2- thymocytes were sorted. Sorted Vdelta1+ thymocytes were about 97% to 99.6% pure. A few counts support this clone. The antigen is not known.

The TCR originated in a boy under three years old who had congenital heart surgery. The rearrangement joins TRDV1 to TRDJ1, with D possibly TRDD3 on 6 matching bases. Source material: Vdelta1+ gamma-delta thymocytes from the thymus. Subset given: FACS-sorted CD3+ TCRalphabeta- TCRVdelta1+ TCRVdelta2- thymocytes. The CDR3 spells CALGERNYANWVGYTDKLIF. DNA of the CDR3: TGTGCTCTTGGGGAACGGAACTACGCCAACTGGGTCGGGTACACCGATAAACTCATCTTT.